The rows below give T cell receptor beta chains drawn from one sample of a study of blood T cell repertoires in COVID-19. Measured with immunoSEQ multiplex PCR; TCRdb has only the in-frame clones, and not every one. The table has hundreds of thousands of clones, under 90% seen once. Sequencing was carried out using peripheral blood. The source is a woman of 80 years or more with active or convalescent COVID-19. Each CDR3 is given with its conserved first and last residue. The D gene is left open where the match is weak. A row's size may be missing; if present it is once, few, many or a size class.

TRBJ2-2,TRBV2,TRBD2,-,CASKDSGSEVGELFF,TGTGCCAGCAAAGACAGCGGGAGCGAGGTCGGGGAGCTGTTTTTT
TRBJ1-1,TRBV7-2,TRBD1,-,CASSLAGQKNTEAFF,TGTGCCAGCAGCTTAGCGGGACAGAAGAACACTGAAGCTTTCTTT
TRBJ2-3,TRBV24-1,-,-,CAPIRQPAGTDTQYF,TGTGCCCCCATTAGACAGCCGGCGGGCACAGATACGCAGTATTTT
TRBJ1-1,TRBV10-3,-,-,CAIGWELENTEAFF,TGTGCCATCGGTTGGGAGTTGGAGAACACTGAAGCTTTCTTT
TRBJ1-2,TRBV6-5,-,-,CASSYGRGRTYGYTF,TGTGCCAGCAGTTACGGCAGGGGCCGGACCTATGGCTACACCTTC
TRBJ2-7,TRBV4-3,TRBD1,-,CASSQRSYVGQGRRFFSYEQYF,TGCGCCAGCAGCCAACGATCATACGTGGGACAGGGTAGGAGATTTTTCTCCTACGAGCAGTACTTC
TRBJ2-5,TRBV6-2/TRBV6-3,-,-,CASSRRLAGETQYF,TGTGCCAGCAGCCGTCGACTCGCCGGGGAGACCCAGTACTTC
TRBJ1-2,TRBV11-2,TRBD1,-,CASSLGQGDYGYTF,TGTGCCAGCAGCTTGGGACAGGGCGACTATGGCTACACCTTC
TRBJ2-3,TRBV9,-,-,CASSVQGGMIDTQYF,TGTGCCAGCAGCGTACAGGGGGGTATGATAGATACGCAGTATTTT
TRBJ2-1,TRBV30,-,-,CAWSPRRGRRNEQFF,TGTGCCTGGAGCCCCCGGCGGGGGCGTCGCAATGAGCAGTTCTTC
TRBJ2-2,TRBV5-6,-,-,CASSFGLDTGELFF,TGTGCCAGCAGCTTTGGCCTTGACACCGGGGAGCTGTTTTTT
TRBJ2-3,TRBV7-2,TRBD2,-,CASSNPGLAGGGDTQYF,TGTGCCAGCAGCAACCCGGGACTAGCGGGAGGGGGAGATACGCAGTATTTT
TRBJ1-2,TRBV6-1,-,-,CASSSGEGYTF,TGTGCCAGCAGTTCTGGGGAGGGCTACACCTTC
TRBJ1-2,TRBV2,TRBD1,-,CASSVTGEDGYTF,TGTGCCAGCAGTGTAACAGGGGAGGATGGCTACACCTTC
TRBJ1-1,TRBV19,TRBD1,few,CASSIDVNRGSEAFF,TGTGCCAGTAGTATAGATGTCAACAGGGGATCTGAAGCTTTCTTT
TRBJ2-2,TRBV28,TRBD2,-,CAVDSGGANTGELFF,TGTGCGGTGGATAGCGGGGGGGCGAACACCGGGGAGCTGTTTTTT
TRBJ1-3,TRBV13,-,-,CASSLGAGDGGNTIYF,TGTGCCAGCAGCTTAGGGGCAGGGGATGGAGGAAACACCATATATTTT
TRBJ1-3,TRBV6-5,TRBD1,-,CASSYRTGATIYF,TGTGCCAGCAGTTATCGGACAGGGGCCACCATATATTTT
TRBJ2-3,TRBV4-1,-,-,CASSQGILSTDTQYF,TGCGCCAGCAGCCAAGGTATTCTCAGCACAGATACGCAGTATTTT
TRBJ1-4,TRBV18,-,once,CASSPGHGEEKLFF,TGTGCCAGCTCACCGGGACATGGCGAGGAAAAACTGTTTTTT
TRBJ2-7,TRBV6-1,-,-,CASSEVGGVPHEQYF,TGTGCCAGCAGTGAAGTGGGGGGAGTCCCTCACGAGCAGTACTTC
TRBJ1-1,TRBV29-1,-,-,CSVGGSTQPPSTEAFF,TGCAGCGTTGGCGGATCGACCCAACCTCCCTCTACTGAAGCTTTCTTT
TRBJ2-7,TRBV11-2,TRBD1,-,CASSFGQGEIGQYF,TGTGCCAGCAGCTTCGGACAGGGGGAAATCGGGCAGTACTTC
TRBJ2-1,TRBV28,TRBD1,-,CASNSFGQAQNEQFF,TGTGCCAGCAACAGTTTCGGACAGGCTCAAAATGAGCAGTTCTTC
TRBJ1-2,TRBV15,-,-,CATSRPGGGYGYTF,TGTGCCACCAGCAGACCCGGGGGGGGTTATGGCTACACCTTC
TRBJ2-5,TRBV30,TRBD1,-,CAWGTGEETQYF,TGTGCCTGGGGTACAGGGGAAGAGACCCAGTACTTC
TRBJ2-7,TRBV7-6,TRBD1,-,CASSARTGVFGYEQYF,TGTGCCAGCAGCGCCCGGACAGGGGTATTCGGCTACGAGCAGTACTTC
TRBJ2-3,TRBV7-2,TRBD2,-,CASSLGRGVVTQYF,TGTGCCAGCAGCTTAGGTCGGGGGGTGGTTACGCAGTATTTT
TRBJ2-2,TRBV24-1,TRBD2,-,CAVASGSKETGELFF,TGTGCCGTCGCTAGCGGGAGTAAGGAGACCGGGGAGCTGTTTTTT
TRBJ1-1,TRBV19,-,-,CASNSHGANTEAFF,TGTGCCAGTAATTCTCATGGGGCGAACACTGAAGCTTTCTTT
TRBJ2-3,TRBV4-2,TRBD2,-,CASSQGETSGRAGDTQYF,TGTGCCAGCAGCCAAGGGGAGACTAGCGGGAGGGCCGGAGATACGCAGTATTTT
TRBJ2-1,TRBV7-8,TRBD1,-,CASSLVENRGYNEQFF,TGTGCCAGCAGCTTGGTAGAGAACAGGGGATACAATGAGCAGTTCTTC
TRBJ1-5,TRBV9,-,once,CASSATYRAYSNQPQHF,TGTGCCAGCAGCGCTACCTATAGAGCCTATAGCAATCAGCCCCAGCATTTT
TRBJ1-2,TRBV3-1/TRBV3-2,-,-,CASSQGGGWYGYTF,TGTGCCAGCAGCCAAGGCGGAGGGTGGTATGGCTACACCTTC
TRBJ2-7,TRBV6-5,TRBD2,-,CASSPTSGAYEQYF,TGTGCCAGCAGCCCAACTAGCGGGGCCTACGAGCAGTACTTC
TRBJ2-1,TRBV11-3,TRBD2,-,CASSLWPTSGRYNEQFF,TGTGCCAGCAGCTTATGGCCGACTAGCGGGAGATACAATGAGCAGTTCTTC
TRBJ2-5,TRBV11-1,-,-,CASSLESSPQETQYF,TGTGCCAGCAGCTTGGAGTCCAGCCCTCAAGAGACCCAGTACTTC